This T cell receptor beta chain was profiled in a study of T cell repertoires in cytomegalovirus infection. The overall study: Indications of both CMV infection and matching HLA type were provided by public TCR beta signatures.

In regard to this clonotype: Its antigen remains unidentified.

Study-level findings and limits: In two of eight donors, the top clonotype was HLA-C-restricted CMV-specific.

V dropped 0 bases and J dropped 5; count of bases not matched to a gene: 4. The CDR3 extends over 15 amino acids. In germline, CDR1 is LNHDA, CDR2 SQIVND (reference sequence). TCRdb re-called the reads through MiXCR, storing one row per CDR3 protein. In the table there are roughly 760,000 distinct CDR3 sequences, 35% of which are singletons. The TCR originated in a human donor in good health (CMV status not recorded). Some clones in this sample may be carry-over from other donors' samples. V gene TRBV19 combines with J gene TRBJ1-5, with 7 nucleotides matching TRBD1. Sample: PBMCs. CDR3: CASSIDRDSYQPQHF. CDR3 DNA: TGTGCCAGTAGTATAGACCGGGACAGCTATCAGCCCCAGCATTTT.